This TCR beta chain was profiled in a study of blood T cell repertoires in COVID-19. Study context: From the United States, Italy and Spain came samples of acute and convalescent COVID-19. PBMCs, B-cell-depleted T cells, or T cells provided the cDNA or gDNA that made up the material.

Original methodology: From reference gene primer amplification, estimates of nucleated cell counts were derived. Data came from immunoSEQ multiplex PCR; TCRdb stores just in-frame clones and leaves some out. V, J and clone size are taken as reported in that table, and D and trimming were inferred from the DNA itself. In the table there are some 120,000 clones, 85% to 90% of which are singletons. Germline assignment: CDR1 SGHNT and CDR2 YYREEE (reference sequence). This CDR3 comprises 14 residues. Trimming at V came to 2 bases and at J to 3 bases, leaving 5 bases not matched to a gene. The chain links TRBV5-4 to TRBJ2-7; 7 bases are shared with TRBD1. The receptor comes from a man in his 70s with active or convalescent COVID-19. The specimen was peripheral blood. The CDR3 loop reads CASSFDRVDYEQYF. DNA of the CDR3: TGTGCCAGCAGCTTCGACAGGGTAGACTACGAGCAGTACTTC.